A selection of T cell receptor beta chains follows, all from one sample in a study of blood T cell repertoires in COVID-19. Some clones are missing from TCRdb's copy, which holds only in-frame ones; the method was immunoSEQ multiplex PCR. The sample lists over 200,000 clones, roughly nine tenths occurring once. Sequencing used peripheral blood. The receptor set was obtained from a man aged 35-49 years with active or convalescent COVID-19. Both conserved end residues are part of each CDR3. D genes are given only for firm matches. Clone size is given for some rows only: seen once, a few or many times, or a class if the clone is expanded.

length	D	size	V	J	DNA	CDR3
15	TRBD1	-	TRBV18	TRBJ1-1	TGTGCCAGCTCACCATGGACAGGGGGTATCGCTGAAGCTTTCTTT	CASSPWTGGIAEAFF
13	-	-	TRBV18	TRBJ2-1	TGTGCCAGCTCAACCGAACAGGGAATGGAACAGTTCTTC	CASSTEQGMEQFF
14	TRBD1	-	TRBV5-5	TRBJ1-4	TGTGCCAGCAGCTTTGGGACAGGGGTTGAAAAACTGTTTTTT	CASSFGTGVEKLFF
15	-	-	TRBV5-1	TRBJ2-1	TGCGCCAGCAGACCAACCGGGACTTACTACAATGAGCAGTTCTTC	CASRPTGTYYNEQFF
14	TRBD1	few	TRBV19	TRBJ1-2	TGTGCCAGTAGTACGACAGGGGGCGGCTATGGCTACACCTTC	CASSTTGGGYGYTF
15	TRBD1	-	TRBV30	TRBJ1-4	TGTGCCTGGAGTGTCCAGGGGGGCTTTTCGGAAAAACTGTTTTTT	CAWSVQGGFSEKLFF
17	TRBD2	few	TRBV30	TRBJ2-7	TGTGCCTGGAGTGCCCCCCCCCGACTAGCGGTTACCTACGAGCAGTACTTC	CAWSAPPRLAVTYEQYF
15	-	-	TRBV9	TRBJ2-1	TGTGCCAGCAGCGTACGAGGGGGATCCTACAATGAGCAGTTCTTC	CASSVRGGSYNEQFF
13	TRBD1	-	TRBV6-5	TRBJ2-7	TGTGCCTCCGGGACAGGGCCACCCTACGAGCAGTACTTC	CASGTGPPYEQYF
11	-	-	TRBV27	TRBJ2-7	TGTGCCAGCAGTTTATCCGGCGAGCAGTACTTC	CASSLSGEQYF
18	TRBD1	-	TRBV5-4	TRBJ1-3	TGTGCCAGCAGCCTGTATGGCAGGGGGACCATCTCTGGAAACACCATATATTTT	CASSLYGRGTISGNTIYF
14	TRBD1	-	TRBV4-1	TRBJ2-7	TGCGCCAGCAGCCAGTACAGGGGCCCATACGAGCAGTACTTC	CASSQYRGPYEQYF